A single sample gave rise to the 15 T cell receptor beta chains below, sequenced in a study of CD8 T cells in Susac syndrome. RNA amounts of roughly 0.5 to 1 ug underwent reverse transcription with random hexamers. TCRdb ran MiXCR on the immunoSEQ multiplex PCR reads and lists one entry per CDR3 protein. The table has about 240,000 distinct CDR3 sequences, 90% to 97% seen once. Sample: CD4+ T cells from PBMCs. Every receptor here comes from a human donor with Susac syndrome.

The rearrangement joins TRBV28 to TRBJ2-1, with D perhaps TRBD2 (5 bases). The CDR3 extends over 13 amino acids. In germline, CDR1 is MDHEN, CDR2 SYDVKM. The germline V and J ends were trimmed by 9 bases and 8 bases, with 17 bases remaining between them. CDR3 nucleotides: TGTGCCAGAACTCGGAGGAGTGATGATGAGCAGTTCTTC. This translates into CARTRRSDDEQFF. The whole variable domain, filled in from reference TRBV28 and TRBJ2-1, reads DVKVTQSSRYLVKRTGEKVFLECVQDMDHENMFWYRQDPGLGLRLIYFSYDVKMKEKGDIPEGYSVSREKKERFSLILESASTNQTSMYLCARTRRSDDEQFFGPGTRLTVL.

The J gene is TRBJ2-1, the V gene TRBV14; 10 bases agree with TRBD2. The germline V gene has CDR1 SGHDN and CDR2 FVKESK. V dropped 7 bases and J dropped 1; count of bases not matched to a gene: 4. CDR3 length: 15 amino acids. Here the CDR3 DNA reads TGTGCCAGCAAAACTAGCGGGACGTCCTACAATGAGCAGTTCTTC. Translated, it gives CASKTSGTSYNEQFF. Full variable domain (remainder filled in from reference TRBV14 and TRBJ2-1): EAGVTQFPSHSVIEKGQTVTLRCDPISGHDNLYWYRRVMGKEIKFLLHFVKESKQDESGMPNNRFLAERTGGTYSTLKVQPAELEDSGVYFCASKTSGTSYNEQFFGPGTRLTVL.

The chain couples TRBV25-1 to TRBJ1-3; no firm D call. Germline V gene lookup returns CDR1 MGHDK and CDR2 SYGVNS. V gave up 1 base and J gave up 4 bases, with 14 bases separating them. The CDR3 has 16 residues. CDR3 sequence reads: CASSEFTQWTGNTIYF. The CDR3 DNA is TGTGCCAGCAGTGAATTTACTCAATGGACGGGAAACACCATATATTTT.

This clonotype has only one observation. This rearrangement joins TRBV7-9 to TRBJ1-2; D gene unclear. The ends were cut back, 2 bases at V and 4 bases at J, with 8 bases in the middle. This CDR3 is 13 amino acids long. In germline, CDR1 is SEHNR, CDR2 FQNEAQ (reference sequence). The CDR3 sequence is CASSLISGYGYTF. DNA for the CDR3: TGTGCCAGCAGCTTAATTTCGGGCTATGGCTACACCTTC.

The chain has TRBV15 and TRBJ1-2, with D uncertain. With 0 bases removed from V and 4 bases from J, the gap between germline ends came to 6 bases. CDR1 is LNHNV and CDR2 is YYDKDF in the germline V gene (reference sequence). This CDR3 is 13 amino acids long. The CDR3 reads CATSRDGVYGYTF. The CDR3 DNA follows: TGTGCCACCAGCAGAGATGGGGTCTATGGCTACACCTTC.

The chain uses TRBV12-3 or TRBV12-4 and TRBJ2-5, with TRBD2 identical over 10 bases. The V segment lost 7 bases and the J segment 4 bases; nucleotides outside the gene matches: 9. This CDR3 spans 15 amino acids. CDR3 region: CASKLAGDGRETQYF. Written as DNA, the CDR3 is TGTGCCAGCAAGCTAGCGGGAGATGGTAGAGAGACCCAGTACTTC.

The chain carries TRBV3-1 and TRBJ2-6; D is unresolved. Germline V gene data show CDR1 as LGHDT and CDR2 as YNNKEL (reference sequence). Trimming pared 0 bases from V and 1 base from J, leaving 4 bases between. The CDR3 consists of 15 residues. In DNA form, the CDR3 reads TGTGCCAGCAGCCAAGATGCGTCTGGGGCCAACGTCCTGACTTTC. It is translated as CASSQDASGANVLTF.

CDR3 in amino acids: CASSSSGAETTDTQYF. The DNA of the CDR3 is TGTGCCAGCAGTTCTAGCGGAGCCGAAACCACAGATACGCAGTATTTT. The chain combines TRBV12-3 or TRBV12-4 with TRBJ2-3; the match to TRBD2 covers 7 bases. J was trimmed by 2 bases and V by 4 bases; bases with no gene match: 9. This CDR3 is 16 amino acids long.

The V gene is TRBV30, the J gene TRBJ1-5; D gene uncertain. Trimming removed 2 bases from V and 3 bases from J, with 8 bases in between. The germline V gene encodes CDR1 GTSNPN and CDR2 SVGIG (reference sequence). The CDR3 is 13 residues long. Here the CDR3 DNA reads TGTGCCTGGAGTAAAGACGCCAATCAGCCCCAGCATTTT. This translates into CAWSKDANQPQHF.

V is TRBV19 and J is TRBJ1-2; 8 positions agree with TRBD1. The J segment lost 2 bases and the V segment lost 7 bases, leaving 6 bases of the junction unmatched. Germline CDR1 and CDR2: LNHDA and SQIVND (reference sequence). This CDR3 spans 14 amino acids. The CDR3 is CASTRGRLNYGYTF. The CDR3 DNA reads TGTGCCAGTACCAGGGGGCGACTAAACTATGGCTACACCTTC. The full variable domain, with the rest looked up from reference TRBV19 and TRBJ1-2, is DGGITQSPKYLFRKEGQNVTLSCEQNLNHDAMYWYRQDPGQGLRLIYYSQIVNDFQKGDIAEGYSVSREKKESFPLTVTSAQKNPTAFYLCASTRGRLNYGYTFGSGTRLTVV.

The chain links TRBV29-1 to TRBJ1-5; 9 bases are a match to TRBD1. V was clipped by 6 bases and J by 0 bases; unmatched bases: 9. The CDR3 totals 16 residues. In germline, CDR1 is SQVTM, CDR2 ANQGSEA. CDR3 DNA: TGCAGCGTAGCACTCGGGACAGGGAATAGCAATCAGCCCCAGCATTTT. Its protein product is CSVALGTGNSNQPQHF.

The chain has TRBV12-3 or TRBV12-4 and TRBJ1-4; TRBD1 matches 10 bases. Losses at the gene ends were 7 bases for V and 6 bases for J; bases not matched to a gene: 8. The CDR3 has 15 residues. CDR3 region: CASTDRGPNYEKLFF. The CDR3 nucleotides read TGTGCCAGCACTGACAGGGGGCCGAACTATGAAAAACTGTTTTTT.

The genes are TRBV18 and TRBJ2-7; 7 bases align to TRBD2. CDR1 and CDR2 from the germline V gene are KGHSH and LQKENI. The junction had 12 bases not matched to a gene; V was cut back by 3 bases and J by 7 bases. There are 15 residues in the CDR3. This CDR3 is CASSPTSGDYSEQYF. The DNA of the CDR3 is TGTGCCAGCTCACCTACCTCCGGGGACTATTCGGAGCAGTACTTC.

The rearrangement links TRBV11-3 to TRBJ2-1, with D possibly TRBD1 on 5 matching bases. The ends were cut back, 0 bases at V and 0 bases at J, with 9 bases in the middle. The germline CDR1 and CDR2 sequences are SGHNT and YENEEA. CDR3 length: 16 residues. The CDR3 DNA follows: TGTGCCAGCAGCTTAGAACCAGGGCGCTCCTACAATGAGCAGTTCTTC. Its protein is CASSLEPGRSYNEQFF.

This rearrangement joins TRBV25-1 to TRBJ2-7; D is uncertain. CDR3 size: 14 residues. V was clipped by 9 bases and J by 6 bases, with 21 bases between them. In germline, CDR1 is MGHDK, CDR2 SYGVNS. CDR3 protein: CASSRTASVTEQYF. As DNA, the CDR3 is TGTGCCAGTTCCCGGACGGCATCCGTCACCGAGCAGTACTTC.